These T cell receptor beta chains were read from a single sample in a study of human T cells and chemical hapten exposure. Each CDR3 protein is one row after TCRdb ran MiXCR on the RACE reads. The table shows around 110,000 distinct CDR3 sequences, with over 9% occurring only once. Sequencing used whole blood, obtained in connection with sensitization to the hapten diphenylcyclopropenone (DPC). These receptor sequences come from a woman aged 45-65 years with alopecia areata. Some clones in this sample may be carry-over from other donors' samples. The CDR3 runs from the conserved cysteine through the conserved F or W. D genes are given only for firm matches. Clone size is given for some rows only: seen once, a few or many times, or a class if the clone is expanded.

J,V,D,size,CDR3,DNA
TRBJ2-3,TRBV2,-,-,CAILAAHTDTQYF,TGTGCCATCTTGGCAGCCCACACAGATACGCAGTATTTT
TRBJ1-5,TRBV20-1,-,many,CSAADSDSNQPQHF,TGCAGTGCAGCGGACAGTGATAGCAATCAGCCCCAGCATTTT
TRBJ2-7,TRBV20-1,TRBD1,many,CSARPTGDDEQYF,TGCAGTGCTAGACCTACAGGGGACGACGAGCAGTACTTC
TRBJ2-7,TRBV20-1,-,many,CSAHADPYGASYEQYF,TGCAGTGCCCACGCTGACCCCTACGGGGCCTCCTACGAGCAGTACTTC
TRBJ2-4,TRBV2,-,many,CASIFGRGIQYF,TGTGCCAGCATCTTCGGTCGAGGCATTCAGTACTTC
TRBJ2-3,TRBV20-1,TRBD1,-,CSASQGVIDTQYF,TGCAGTGCTTCTCAGGGGGTGATAGATACGCAGTATTTT
TRBJ2-5,TRBV29-1,-,many,CSVEGGSQETQYF,TGCAGCGTTGAAGGAGGGAGCCAAGAGACCCAGTACTTC
TRBJ1-4,TRBV12-3/TRBV12-4,-,many,CASSLMGFNEKLFF,TGTGCCAGCAGTTTAATGGGCTTTAATGAAAAACTGTTTTTT
TRBJ2-6,TRBV7-9,TRBD1,many,CASVFTGGHSGANVLTF,TGTGCCAGCGTATTCACAGGGGGACACTCTGGGGCCAACGTCCTGACTTTC
TRBJ2-5,TRBV7-3,-,many,CASSPTGYQETQYF,TGTGCCAGCAGCCCCACAGGGTACCAAGAGACCCAGTACTTC
TRBJ2-7,TRBV10-2,TRBD2,-,CASRTSGSSYEQYF,TGCGCCAGCAGGACTAGCGGGAGTAGCTACGAGCAGTACTTC
TRBJ1-6,TRBV9,TRBD1,few,CASSVASETGSNSPLHF,TGTGCCAGCAGCGTAGCTTCGGAGACAGGGTCAAATTCACCCCTCCACTTT
TRBJ2-2,TRBV19,-,-,CASSINRNTGELFF,TGTGCCAGTAGTATCAACAGGAACACCGGGGAGCTGTTTTTT
TRBJ2-5,TRBV29-1,-,many,CSARDTPRDSETQYF,TGCAGCGCGCGGGACACTCCGAGGGACTCAGAGACCCAGTACTTC
TRBJ2-4,TRBV4-2,-,many,CASSQPPTRDKNIQYF,TGTGCCAGCAGCCAACCCCCGACTAGAGACAAAAACATTCAGTACTTC
TRBJ2-7,TRBV6-1,TRBD2,-,CASSELAGDYYEQYF,TGTGCCAGCAGTGAACTAGCGGGAGATTACTACGAGCAGTACTTC
TRBJ2-3,TRBV27,TRBD1,few,CASSWDSSTDTQYF,TGTGCCAGCAGTTGGGACAGTAGCACAGATACGCAGTATTTT
TRBJ2-5,TRBV6-5,-,many,CASSPVWGSSRGTQYF,TGTGCCAGCAGTCCCGTGTGGGGGAGCTCCCGGGGGACCCAGTACTTC
TRBJ2-1,TRBV20-1,TRBD2,many,CSARGFGGAGEDNEQFF,TGCAGTGCTAGGGGATTTGGGGGAGCGGGGGAGGACAATGAGCAGTTCTTC
TRBJ2-1,TRBV5-4,-,-,CASSSGTGTPSYNEQFF,TGTGCCAGCAGCTCGGGAACAGGGACCCCTTCCTACAATGAGCAGTTCTTC
TRBJ1-1,TRBV6-5,-,-,CASSSNHIPGRRGTEAFF,TGTGCCAGCAGTTCTAACCACATTCCGGGACGGAGAGGCACTGAAGCTTTCTTT
TRBJ2-1,TRBV4-3,TRBD2,few,CASSQGLAGEYEQFF,TGCGCCAGCAGCCAGGGACTAGCGGGAGAATATGAGCAGTTCTTC
TRBJ1-4,TRBV6-1,-,few,CASSEVQGSNEKLFF,TGTGCCAGCAGTGAAGTTCAGGGAAGTAATGAAAAACTGTTTTTT
TRBJ2-7,TRBV3-1,-,many,CASSQDPHEQYF,TGTGCCAGCAGCCAAGATCCCCACGAGCAGTACTTC
TRBJ1-2,TRBV9,-,-,CASSVAADHYGYTF,TGTGCCAGCAGCGTAGCTGCAGACCACTATGGCTACACCTTC
TRBJ2-3,TRBV10-3,TRBD2,few,CATTSGNTDTQYF,TGTGCCACCACGAGCGGGAACACAGATACGCAGTATTTT
TRBJ2-5,TRBV5-1,-,many,CASSLSRDARGETQYF,TGCGCCAGCAGCTTGAGTCGGGATGCCAGGGGAGAGACCCAGTACTTC
TRBJ2-7,TRBV7-2,TRBD2,-,CASSPGTSGGAQYF,TGTGCCAGCAGCCCCGGGACTAGCGGGGGGGCCCAGTACTTC
TRBJ2-1,TRBV7-2,TRBD2,many,CASSLTSGLSSYNEQFF,TGTGCCAGCAGCCTGACTAGCGGGCTAAGCTCCTACAATGAGCAGTTCTTC
TRBJ2-6,TRBV12-3/TRBV12-4,-,-,CASSPLPFGANVLTF,TGTGCCAGCAGTCCCCTCCCGTTTGGGGCCAACGTCCTGACTTTC
TRBJ2-7,TRBV11-3,TRBD2,-,CASSFGTSGTYEQYF,TGTGCCAGCAGCTTCGGGACTAGCGGGACCTACGAGCAGTACTTC
TRBJ1-3,TRBV12-3/TRBV12-4,-,many,CASSLAGVGNTIYF,TGTGCCAGCAGTTTAGCAGGGGTTGGAAACACCATATATTTT
TRBJ1-2,TRBV29-1,-,-,CSVQESYGYTF,TGCAGCGTTCAGGAATCCTATGGCTACACCTTC
TRBJ1-6,TRBV27,-,-,CASSTVPAGDSPLHF,TGTGCCAGCAGTACGGTCCCCGCAGGAGATTCACCCCTCCACTTT
TRBJ2-2,TRBV29-1,TRBD2,-,CSVQTSGGAAGELFF,TGCAGCGTCCAGACTAGCGGGGGGGCGGCCGGGGAGCTGTTTTTT
TRBJ2-1,TRBV6-5,-,-,CASSPVREGYNEQFF,TGTGCCAGCAGTCCTGTCCGAGAGGGGTACAATGAGCAGTTCTTC
TRBJ2-5,TRBV12-5,-,-,CASGLAQTGHQYF,TGTGCTAGTGGTTTGGCACAAACCGGGCACCAGTACTTC
TRBJ2-7,TRBV19,-,many,CASSILTGPSYEQYF,TGTGCCAGCAGTATTTTGACAGGCCCTTCCTACGAGCAGTACTTC
TRBJ2-5,TRBV7-2,TRBD1,few,CASSLGPGQGALETQYF,TGTGCCAGCAGCTTGGGCCCGGGACAGGGGGCCCTGGAGACCCAGTACTTC
TRBJ2-6,TRBV4-3,-,many,CASSQDGGAGANVLTF,TGCGCCAGCAGCCAAGACGGCGGGGCTGGGGCCAACGTCCTGACTTTC
TRBJ2-2,TRBV25-1,TRBD2,-,CASSGAMASGRTGELFF,TGTGCCAGCAGTGGCGCAATGGCTAGCGGGAGGACCGGGGAGCTGTTTTTT
TRBJ1-5,TRBV6-2/TRBV6-3,TRBD1,few,CASNVGQSNQPQHF,TGTGCCAGCAACGTGGGACAGTCCAATCAGCCCCAGCATTTT